This T cell receptor beta chain is drawn from a study of cytotoxic CD8 clonotypes in ibrutinib-treated CLL. This CDR3 spans 14 amino acids. V lost 5 bases, J lost 5 bases, and 8 bases stayed unmatched. Germline V gene sequence: CDR1 LNHDA, CDR2 SQIVND (reference sequence). This clone was seen only a few times. Data came from immunoSEQ multiplex PCR; TCRdb stores just in-frame clones and leaves some out. The sample lists around 140,000 clones; 65% to 85% were seen once. This clonotype was sampled from a human donor with chronic lymphocytic leukemia. The material sequenced was PBMCs, taken after 36 months of ibrutinib treatment. V is TRBV19 and J is TRBJ2-7; 8 nucleotides align to TRBD1. The CDR3 DNA is TGTGCCAGTAGTGGAACCGGACAGGGCCACGAGCAGTACTTC. Protein: CASSGTGQGHEQYF. The variable domain in full, completed from reference TRBV19 and TRBJ2-7, reads DGGITQSPKYLFRKEGQNVTLSCEQNLNHDAMYWYRQDPGQGLRLIYYSQIVNDFQKGDIAEGYSVSREKKESFPLTVTSAQKNPTAFYLCASSGTGQGHEQYFGPGTRLTVT.